The 16 T cell receptor beta chains below were found in one sample sequenced in a study of T cell responses to AZD1222 COVID-19 vaccine. Libraries were prepared by immunoSEQ multiplex PCR; TCRdb keeps only in-frame clonotypes and omits some of them. The data contain some 130,000 clones, 91% of them singletons. Source: peripheral blood, taken on day 0 of AZD1222 vaccination. The receptors originated from an adult in good health.

This chain uses TRBV4-2 with TRBJ2-1; D is ambiguous. The length of the CDR3 is 18 residues. The germline gives CDR1 LGHNA, CDR2 YNFKEQ. V was trimmed by 0 bases and J by 0 bases, leaving 15 bases between them. In nucleotides, the CDR3 is TGTGCCAGCAGCCAAGACATGGGCCTACTACTCTCCTACAATGAGCAGTTCTTC. Translation gives CASSQDMGLLLSYNEQFF.

The chain links TRBV5-6 to TRBJ2-2; possible D gene TRBD1, 6 bases. There are 14 residues in the CDR3. From germline, CDR1 is SGHDT and CDR2 YYEEEE. Deletions cut 3 bases from V and 4 bases from J, with 10 bases between. The CDR3 DNA reads as TGTGCCAGCAGCTCCCTGGACAGCACCGGGGAGCTGTTTTTT. Its protein is CASSSLDSTGELFF. The variable domain in full, completed from reference TRBV5-6 and TRBJ2-2, reads DAGVTQSPTHLIKTRGQQVTLRCSPKSGHDTVSWYQQALGQGPQFIFQYYEEEERQRGNFPDRFSGHQFPNYSSELNVNALLLGDSALYLCASSSLDSTGELFFGEGSRLTVL.

The rearrangement uses TRBV7-9 and TRBJ1-5; D is undetermined. V lost 0 bases and J lost 0, with 3 bases in between. CDR1 is SEHNR, CDR2 FQNEAQ, per germline (reference sequence). The CDR3 contains 14 residues. CDR3 protein: CASSLANSNQPQHF. The CDR3 bases are TGTGCCAGCAGCTTAGCAAATAGCAATCAGCCCCAGCATTTT. The variable domain in full, completed from reference TRBV7-9 and TRBJ1-5, reads DTGVSQNPRHKITKRGQNVTFRCDPISEHNRLYWYRQTLGQGPEFLTYFQNEAQLEKSRLLSDRFSAERPKGSFSTLEIQRTEQGDSAMYLCASSLANSNQPQHFGDGTRLSIL.

Written as DNA, the CDR3 is TGTGCCAGCAGTGCCGGGACTAGCACAGATACGCAGTATTTT. Protein sequence: CASSAGTSTDTQYF. The V gene is TRBV27, the J gene TRBJ2-3, with a weak D call TRBD2 (6 bases). V lost 5 bases and J 0 bases, leaving 9 bases between the germline ends. Germline V gene data show CDR1 as MNHEY and CDR2 as SMNVEV (reference sequence). The CDR3 length is 14 residues.

The chain joins TRBV18 to TRBJ1-1; D call uncertain. V lost 6 bases and J 2 bases, leaving 10 bases between the germline ends. Germline V gene lookup returns CDR1 KGHSH and CDR2 LQKENI. This CDR3 contains 13 residues. In nucleotides, the CDR3 is TGTGCCAGCTCGACCACAGAAAACACTGAAGCTTTCTTT. Protein: CASSTTENTEAFF.

This chain links TRBV24-1 with TRBJ2-1; D unclear. V gave up 9 bases and J gave up 9 bases, with 14 bases separating them. This CDR3 comprises 12 residues. Germline CDR1 and CDR2: KGHDR and SFDVKD. The CDR3 DNA is TGTGCCACCGGCTCGGGCGGCAGTGAGCAGTTCTTC. It specifies CATGSGGSEQFF.

The rearrangement joins TRBV11-3 to TRBJ2-1; D ambiguous. The CDR3 length is 17 residues. V dropped 3 bases and J dropped 5 bases, with 20 bases sitting between them. Germline loops: CDR1 SGHNT, CDR2 YENEEA. For the CDR3, the DNA is TGTGCCAGCAGCTTCGCAGGCACCTATTCTCACGACAATGAGCAGTTCTTC. Translated, it gives CASSFAGTYSHDNEQFF.

The gene calls are TRBV9 and TRBJ1-5, with D unresolved. Trimming stripped 4 bases from V and 4 bases from J, with 12 bases between. This CDR3 is built from 14 residues. CDR1 is SGDLS, CDR2 YYNGEE, per germline. CDR3 in DNA: TGTGCCAGCAGCTCTCGATGGGAGAATCAGCCCCAGCATTTT. This gives the protein CASSSRWENQPQHF.

The chain uses TRBV7-2 and TRBJ2-7; 13 bases fit TRBD2. Germline-derived CDR1 and CDR2 are SGHTA and FQGNSA. Losses at the gene ends were 6 bases for V and 4 bases for J; bases not matched to a gene: 3. The CDR3 is 14 residues long. The CDR3 coding sequence is TGTGCCAGCAGGACGGGACTAGCGGGGTACGAGCAGTACTTC. Its protein product is CASRTGLAGYEQYF.

This chain uses TRBV4-1 with TRBJ1-2, with a weak D call TRBD1 (6 bases). There are 21 residues in the CDR3. V was cut by 0 bases and J by 5 bases, with 31 bases left in between. The germline V gene has CDR1 MGHRA and CDR2 YSYEKL. CDR3 region: CASSQDPLLTYSNRVLYGYTF. The CDR3 DNA reads as TGCGCCAGCAGCCAAGATCCCCTCTTAACTTACTCTAACAGGGTATTATATGGCTACACCTTC.

The chain combines TRBV9 with TRBJ1-1; D perhaps matches TRBD1 (6 bases). The CDR3 has 16 amino acids. CDR1 is SGDLS and CDR2 is YYNGEE in the germline V gene. Trimming took off 3 bases at V and 6 bases at J, with 21 bases between the two ends. In DNA, the CDR3 is TGTGCCAGCAGCGCAGGGGACTCCTCCCACGGGCCTGAAGCTTTCTTT. Its protein product is CASSAGDSSHGPEAFF.

The chain couples TRBV11-2 to TRBJ2-1; 8 bases fit TRBD2. Germline CDR1 is SGHAT and CDR2 is FQNNGV. With V trimmed by 5 bases and J by 4 bases, 4 bases remained unmatched. The CDR3 contains 14 residues. The CDR3 coding sequence is TGTGCCAGCAGCCCCCGACTAGCGTACAATGAGCAGTTCTTC. Its translation: CASSPRLAYNEQFF. Based on the CDR3 plus reference TRBV11-2 and TRBJ2-1, the full variable domain is EAGVAQSPRYKIIEKRQSVAFWCNPISGHATLYWYQQILGQGPKLLIQFQNNGVVDDSQLPKDRFSAERLKGVDSTLKIQPAKLEDSAVYLCASSPRLAYNEQFFGPGTRLTVL.

The rearrangement uses TRBV7-6 and TRBJ2-3; D is uncertain. V lost 4 bases and J 11 bases, leaving 16 bases between the germline ends. The CDR3 loop spans 13 amino acids. Germline lookup yields CDR1 SGHVS and CDR2 FNYEAQ. CDR3 coding DNA: TGTGCCAGCAGCTCCCTACTAAAAGGCCGGCAGTATTTT. Translated, it gives CASSSLLKGRQYF. Full variable domain (outside the CDR3, taken from reference TRBV7-6 and TRBJ2-3): GAGVSQSPRYKVTKRGQDVALRCDPISGHVSLYWYRQALGQGPEFLTYFNYEAQQDKSGLPNDRFSAERPEGSISTLTIQRTEQRDSAMYRCASSSLLKGRQYFGPGTRLTVL.

This clone was counted only a few times. Here the CDR3 DNA reads TGCAGTGCAGCTAACTATGGCTACACCTTC. This gives the protein CSAANYGYTF. This sequence joins TRBV20-1 and TRBJ1-2; D call uncertain. Trimming left V 6 bases short and J 0 bases short, with 2 bases between. Germline lookup yields CDR1 DFQATT and CDR2 SNEGSKA (reference sequence). The CDR3 has 10 residues.

With regard to this clone: At one end, the junction sequence differs from germline, possibly due to a read error. The chain employs TRBV20-1 and TRBJ2-7; D might be TRBD1 (6 bases). Germline CDR1 is DFQATT and CDR2 is SNEGSKA (reference sequence). This CDR3 is built from 11 residues. This CDR3 reads CSANSRDIPHF. The DNA for the CDR3 is TGCAGTGCTAACTCTCGGGACATCCCTCACTTC.

The sample holds a few counts of this clone. The chain combines TRBV15 with TRBJ2-1; D ambiguous. Trimming took 5 bases from V and 7 from J, leaving 12 bases between them. Germline V gives CDR1 LNHNV, CDR2 YYDKDF (reference sequence). The CDR3 sequence is 13 residues long. CDR3 sequence: CATSLTIPNEQFF. In nucleotides, the CDR3 is TGTGCCACCAGCCTCACTATCCCTAATGAGCAGTTCTTC.